This T cell receptor beta chain was obtained from a study of shared clonotypes between healthy human individuals. CDR1 MNHEY and CDR2 SVGAGI come from the germline V gene. Trimming cost V 7 bases and J 4 bases, with 15 bases left between them. The CDR3 spans 14 residues. Assay used: immunoSEQ multiplex PCR; TCRdb lists only in-frame clones, some missing. Among some 2,000,000 clones, approximately 95% were seen once, and the ten largest hold roughly 1%. Positive CCR7 selection of CD45RO-negative cells yielded the naive CD8 cells, and terminally differentiated effector memory CD45RA+ cells were excluded.

The chain links TRBV6-5 to TRBJ2-3; no firm D call. The sample taken for sequencing was naive CD8+ T cells sorted from blood. The clonotype comes from a man aged 18 to 30 in good health. The DNA for the CDR3 is TGTGCCAGCAAGGAAGAAAGTGAGGCAGATACGCAGTATTTT. Amino acids: CASKEESEADTQYF.